Following are 24 T cell receptor beta chains from one sample sequenced in a study of T cells after yellow fever vaccination. TCRdb recomputed calls from the 5' RACE reads with MiXCR, one row per CDR3 protein. The sample consists of 200,000 to 300,000 distinct CDR3 sequences, less than 7.5% of them appearing once. The specimen comprised CD4+ T cells sorted from PBMCs, sampled on the day of the yellow fever booster vaccination. These receptors were taken from a man aged 30-40 years who received the YFV17D yellow fever vaccine.

Of note for this clonotype: This may arise from a read error, as a much more abundant clone is one base away. V gene TRBV10-3 combines with J gene TRBJ2-5; D is perhaps TRBD1 (5 bases). V shed 7 bases and J shed 3 bases, with 18 bases lying between them. The CDR3 sequence is 15 residues long. From germline, CDR1 is ENHRY and CDR2 SYGVKD. The CDR3 region is CAIKPDLDNEETQYF. CDR3 bases: TGTGCCATCAAACCAGACCTGGACAACGAAGAGACCCAGTACTTC.

On this clonotype itself: Mismatch with germline at one junction end may stem from a read error. This chain joins TRBV7-7 and TRBJ1-5, with D tentatively TRBD1 (6 bases). Germline assignment: CDR1 SSHAT and CDR2 FNYEAQ (reference sequence). CDR3 size: 16 residues. Written as DNA, the CDR3 is TGTGCTAGCAGCTTATTTCGGGGGCCCAGCAATCAGCCCCAGCATTTT. This encodes CASSLFRGPSNQPQHF.

J is TRBJ1-2 and V is TRBV4-3; 7 nucleotides match TRBD1. CDR1 and CDR2 (germline): LGHNA, YSLEER. The CDR3 extends over 15 amino acids. The junction had 6 bases not matched to a gene; V was cut back by 1 base and J by 4 bases. The CDR3 reads CASSQGQGVGYGYTF. Here the CDR3 DNA reads TGCGCCAGCAGCCAAGGACAGGGCGTGGGCTATGGCTACACCTTC.

This clonotype has a count of ten or more. The genes are TRBV11-2 and TRBJ1-1; the D gene is possibly TRBD1 (5 bases). Trimming left V 5 bases short and J 1 base short, with 17 bases between. Germline CDR1 and CDR2: SGHAT and FQNNGV. The CDR3 runs to 16 residues. CDR3 sequence: CASSRPTGGANTEAFF. For the CDR3, the DNA is TGTGCCAGCAGCCGCCCTACAGGAGGGGCGAACACTGAAGCTTTCTTT.

CDR3 region: CSEEIGEKLFF. CDR3 sequence (DNA): TGCAGTGAAGAGATAGGAGAAAAACTGTTTTTT. This chain connects TRBV20-1 to TRBJ1-4; no clear D gene. Germline V gene data show CDR1 as DFQATT and CDR2 as SNEGSKA (reference sequence). The V and J ends lost 7 bases and 8 bases respectively, with 11 bases between them. The CDR3 is 11 residues long.

In this sample, this clonotype turned up a few times. The gene calls are TRBV11-2 and TRBJ2-5; TRBD2 aligns across 7 bases. The length of the CDR3 is 14 residues. The ends lost 3 bases at V and 4 bases at J; junction bases unmatched: 5. From germline, CDR1 is SGHAT and CDR2 FQNNGV. The CDR3 sequence is CASSFGGGSETQYF. DNA of the CDR3: TGTGCCAGCAGCTTTGGGGGGGGTTCAGAGACCCAGTACTTC. The entire variable domain, with the rest obtained from reference TRBV11-2 and TRBJ2-5, is as follows: EAGVAQSPRYKIIEKRQSVAFWCNPISGHATLYWYQQILGQGPKLLIQFQNNGVVDDSQLPKDRFSAERLKGVDSTLKIQPAKLEDSAVYLCASSFGGGSETQYFGPGTRLLVL.

This clonotype was observed at least ten times. The gene calls are TRBV11-3 and TRBJ2-1; 8 nucleotides match TRBD2. In germline, CDR1 is SGHNT, CDR2 YENEEA. V dropped 8 bases and J dropped 4; count of bases not matched to a gene: 7. The CDR3 contains 14 residues. The CDR3 here is CASPSGRSYNEQFF. The CDR3 DNA reads TGTGCCAGCCCGAGCGGGAGATCTTACAATGAGCAGTTCTTC.

Remarks on this clonotype: It may be a read error: a sequence one base away is much more abundant. The chain links TRBV21-1 to TRBJ2-6; the table's D call, TRBD1, has no DNA check behind it. TRBV21-1 is an annotated pseudogene. This CDR3 has 17 residues. For the CDR3, the DNA is TGTGCCAGCAGCAAAGCGGACAGCCCCTCTGCGGCCAACGTCCTGACTTTC. As protein: CASSKADSPSAANVLTF.

This clonotype was detected a few times. The CDR3 is CASSQETGGADTQYF. CDR3 DNA: TGTGCCAGCAGCCAGGAGACAGGGGGCGCAGATACGCAGTATTTT. The V and J genes are TRBV5-4 and TRBJ2-3, with TRBD1 identical over 10 bases. The V segment lost 4 bases and the J segment 4 bases; nucleotides outside the gene matches: 6. The CDR3 is 15 residues long. Germline loops: CDR1 SGHNT, CDR2 YYREEE (reference sequence).

The chain employs TRBV6-5 and TRBJ2-7, with D hard to call. Trimming removed 4 bases from V and 0 bases from J, with 10 bases in between. Germline CDR1 is MNHEY and CDR2 is SVGAGI. This CDR3 spans 14 amino acids. The CDR3 DNA follows: TGTGCCAGCAGTTTCGGACGGAGCTCCTACGAGCAGTACTTC. Its translation: CASSFGRSSYEQYF.

This clonotype was seen more than once but under ten times. This chain joins TRBV7-2 and TRBJ1-5; D might be TRBD1 (5 bases). V was cut by 5 bases and J by 6 bases, with 20 bases left in between. Germline values: CDR1 SGHTA, CDR2 FQGNSA. This CDR3 region has 16 residues. In DNA, the CDR3 is TGTGCCAGCAGCATTCCGACAGCCAGCCCTGGTCAGCCCCAGCATTTT. It translates to CASSIPTASPGQPQHF.

Comments on this clonotype: Possible read error: a much larger clone is one base away. V gene TRBV24-1 combines with J gene TRBJ2-3; D gene unclear. The CDR3 loop spans 16 amino acids. The V and J ends lost 7 bases and 1 base respectively, with 17 bases between them. Germline lookup yields CDR1 KGHDR and CDR2 SFDVKD. CDR3 nucleotide sequence: TGTGCCACCAGAGGTTCCAGCGACCCCCGCACAGATACGCAGTATTTT. Translated, it gives CATRGSSDPRTDTQYF.

At least ten counts were recorded for this clonotype. This rearrangement joins TRBV5-1 to TRBJ2-7, with D tentatively TRBD1 (5 bases). The CDR3 sequence is 13 residues long. V lost 4 bases to trimming and J lost 1 base, with 9 bases between them. In germline, CDR1 is SGHRS, CDR2 YFSETQ. In DNA form, the CDR3 reads TGCGCCAGCAGCCGTAGACAGTCCTACGAGCAGTACTTC. Protein product: CASSRRQSYEQYF.

This clonotype was seen a handful of times. The chain joins TRBV19 to TRBJ1-5; TRBD1 aligns across 8 bases. This CDR3 comprises 16 residues. The V segment lost 4 bases and the J segment 2 bases; nucleotides outside the gene matches: 7. Germline V gene sequence: CDR1 LNHDA, CDR2 SQIVND (reference sequence). CDR3 loop: CASSTTGQGGNQPQHF. CDR3 nucleotides: TGTGCCAGTAGTACTACTGGACAGGGTGGCAATCAGCCCCAGCATTTT.

The CDR3 bases are TGTGCCAGCAGTGAGTTGGCGGGAGGGCCTTATAGCAATGAGCAGTTCTTC. As protein: CASSELAGGPYSNEQFF. The chain combines TRBV6-1 with TRBJ2-1, with 9 bases aligning to TRBD2. Germline-derived CDR1 and CDR2 are MNHNS and SASEGT. V was pared by 3 bases and J by 6 bases, with 12 bases of the junction left unmatched. The CDR3 runs to 17 residues.

This clonotype occurred a few times. This chain connects TRBV20-1 to TRBJ2-2; 7 bases line up with TRBD2. Germline CDR1 DFQATT, CDR2 SNEGSKA (reference sequence). The V segment lost 0 bases and the J segment 7 bases; nucleotides outside the gene matches: 8. The CDR3 has 15 residues. The CDR3 coding sequence is TGCAGTGCTAGAGAAGCAAACGGGAGGAGCGGGGAGCTGTTTTTT. Translating gives CSAREANGRSGELFF.

This clonotype was seen a few times. The CDR3 loop reads CASSPLGQSTDTQYF. CDR3 nucleotide sequence: TGTGCCAGCAGCCCCCTCGGCCAGAGCACAGATACGCAGTATTTT. This chain uses TRBV7-3 with TRBJ2-3, with unresolved D. V was clipped by 5 bases and J by 0 bases, with 12 bases between them. Germline CDR1 and CDR2: SGHTA and FQGTGA. This CDR3 has 15 amino acids.

This clonotype occurred many times. This sequence joins TRBV7-2 and TRBJ2-2; tentative D call: TRBD2 (7 bases). This CDR3 has 11 residues. CDR1 is SGHTA and CDR2 is FQGNSA in the germline V gene. The ends were cut back, 5 bases at V and 15 bases at J, with 13 bases in the middle. The CDR3: CASSQGGGVFF. In nucleotides, the CDR3 is TGTGCCAGCAGCCAAGGGGGGGGGGTGTTTTTT.

This clonotype occurred many times. The chain couples TRBV24-1 to TRBJ2-3; 9 nucleotides match TRBD1. CDR3 length: 16 amino acids. V shed 4 bases and J 3 bases; nucleotides not matched to a gene: 7. Per germline, CDR1 KGHDR and CDR2 SFDVKD. Written as DNA, the CDR3 is TGTGCCACCAGTGACCCCGGGACAGGGTTTACAGATACGCAGTATTTT. Translating gives CATSDPGTGFTDTQYF.

This clonotype was found many times. The J gene is TRBJ1-1, the V gene TRBV19, with D possibly matching TRBD1 (5 bases). V dropped 3 bases and J dropped 7 bases, with 18 bases sitting between them. Germline V gene lookup returns CDR1 LNHDA and CDR2 SQIVND (reference sequence). This CDR3 has 15 residues. CDR3 DNA sequence: TGTGCCAGTAGTATCGGAGGTCGGGGCCGCGGTGAAGCTTTCTTT. It specifies CASSIGGRGRGEAFF.

This clonotype came up a few times. The chain has TRBV12-3 or TRBV12-4 and TRBJ2-3; no clear D. The CDR3 spans 14 residues. V was clipped by 2 bases and J by 0 bases, with 6 bases between them. The CDR3: CASSLHASTDTQYF. The CDR3 DNA reads TGTGCCAGCAGTTTACACGCTAGCACAGATACGCAGTATTTT.

This chain uses TRBV11-2 with TRBJ2-1; 10 bases match TRBD1. Germline CDR1 is SGHAT and CDR2 is FQNNGV. With V trimmed by 4 bases and J by 10 bases, 13 bases remained unmatched. The CDR3 runs 16 residues. CDR3 in amino acids: CASSSPRDRGLREQFF. CDR3 bases: TGTGCCAGCAGCTCCCCCCGGGACAGGGGCCTGAGGGAGCAGTTCTTC.

The sample holds many counts of this clonotype. This chain uses TRBV23-1 with TRBJ2-1; 9 bases match TRBD1. Being an ORF, TRBV23-1 has a function that is uncertain. The CDR3 sequence is 16 residues long. Trimming removed 7 bases from V and 3 bases from J; junction bases left unmatched: 10. CDR3 residues: CASTSRDRENYNEQFF. CDR3 in DNA: TGCGCCAGCACCAGTCGGGACAGGGAAAACTACAATGAGCAGTTCTTC.

This clonotype has ten or more counts. This chain connects TRBV20-1 to TRBJ2-3; D call uncertain. The ends were cut back, 8 bases at V and 6 bases at J, with 12 bases in the middle. This CDR3 is 11 amino acids long. Germline-derived CDR1 and CDR2 are DFQATT and SNEGSKA (reference sequence). The CDR3 region is CSYQARDTQYF. In DNA, the CDR3 is TGCAGTTATCAGGCCAGGGATACGCAGTATTTT.